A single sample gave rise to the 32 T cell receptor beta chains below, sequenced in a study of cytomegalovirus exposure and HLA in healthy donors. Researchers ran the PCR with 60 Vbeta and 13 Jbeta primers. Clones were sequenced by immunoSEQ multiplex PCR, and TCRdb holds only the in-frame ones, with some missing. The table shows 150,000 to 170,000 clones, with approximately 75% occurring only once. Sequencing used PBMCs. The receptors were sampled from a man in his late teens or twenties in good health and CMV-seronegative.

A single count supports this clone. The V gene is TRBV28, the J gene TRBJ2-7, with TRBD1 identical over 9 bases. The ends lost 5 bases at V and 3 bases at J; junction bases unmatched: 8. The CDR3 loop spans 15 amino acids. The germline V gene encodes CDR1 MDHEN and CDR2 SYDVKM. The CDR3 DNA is TGTGCCAGCAGTCTGACGGGACAGGGTGTCTACGAGCAGTACGTC. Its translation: CASSLTGQGVYEQYV.

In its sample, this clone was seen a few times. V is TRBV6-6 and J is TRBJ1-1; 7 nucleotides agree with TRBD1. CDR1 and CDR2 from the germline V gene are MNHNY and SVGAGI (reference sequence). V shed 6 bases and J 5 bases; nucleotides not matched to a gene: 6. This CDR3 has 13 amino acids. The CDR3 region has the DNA TGTGCCAGCAGGTGGGGACAGCGGACTGAAGCTTTCTTT. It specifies CASRWGQRTEAFF.

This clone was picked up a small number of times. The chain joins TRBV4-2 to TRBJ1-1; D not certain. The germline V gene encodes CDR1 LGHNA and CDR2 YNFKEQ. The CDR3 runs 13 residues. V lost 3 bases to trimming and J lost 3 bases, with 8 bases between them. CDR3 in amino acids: CASSHSRDTEAFF. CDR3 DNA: TGTGCCAGCAGCCATAGCCGGGACACTGAAGCTTTCTTT.

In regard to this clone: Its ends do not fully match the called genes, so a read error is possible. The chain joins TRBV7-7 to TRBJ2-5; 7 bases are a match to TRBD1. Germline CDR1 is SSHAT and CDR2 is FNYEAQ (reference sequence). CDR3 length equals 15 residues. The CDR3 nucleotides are TGTGCTAGCAGCTTGAGGGACAGCAATCAAGAGGCCCAGTACTTC. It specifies CASSLRDSNQEAQYF. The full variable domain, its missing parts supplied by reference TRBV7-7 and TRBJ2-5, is GAGVSQSPRYKVTKRGQDVTLRCDPISSHATLYWYQQALGQGPEFLTYFNYEAQPDKSGLPSDRFSAERPEGSISTLTIQRTEQRDSAMYRCASSLRDSNQEAQYFGPGTRLLVL.

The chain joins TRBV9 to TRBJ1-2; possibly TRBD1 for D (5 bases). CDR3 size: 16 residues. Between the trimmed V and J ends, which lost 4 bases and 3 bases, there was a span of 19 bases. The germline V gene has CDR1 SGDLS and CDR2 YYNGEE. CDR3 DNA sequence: TGTGCCAGCAGCCAACCTGGGGGGGGAAAATACTATGGCTACACCTTC. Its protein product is CASSQPGGGKYYGYTF.

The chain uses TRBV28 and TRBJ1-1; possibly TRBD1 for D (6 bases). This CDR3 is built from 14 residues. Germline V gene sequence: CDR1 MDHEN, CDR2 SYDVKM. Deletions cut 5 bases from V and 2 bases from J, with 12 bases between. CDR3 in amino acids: CASSQTDRNTEAFF. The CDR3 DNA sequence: TGTGCCAGCAGTCAAACGGACAGAAACACTGAAGCTTTCTTT.

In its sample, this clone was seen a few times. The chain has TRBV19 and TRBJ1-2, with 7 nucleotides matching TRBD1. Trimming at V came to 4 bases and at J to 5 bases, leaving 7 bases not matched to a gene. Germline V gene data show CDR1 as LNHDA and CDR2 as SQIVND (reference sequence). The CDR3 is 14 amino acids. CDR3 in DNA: TGTGCCAGTAGTACGGGACAGTGGGGTTATGGCTACACCTTC. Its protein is CASSTGQWGYGYTF.

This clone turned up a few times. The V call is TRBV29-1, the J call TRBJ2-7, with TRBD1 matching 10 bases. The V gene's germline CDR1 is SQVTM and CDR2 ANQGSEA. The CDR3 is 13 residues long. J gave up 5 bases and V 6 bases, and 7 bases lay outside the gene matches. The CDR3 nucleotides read TGCAGCGTGCCGGGACAGGGGTCCCACGAGCAGTACTTC. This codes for CSVPGQGSHEQYF.

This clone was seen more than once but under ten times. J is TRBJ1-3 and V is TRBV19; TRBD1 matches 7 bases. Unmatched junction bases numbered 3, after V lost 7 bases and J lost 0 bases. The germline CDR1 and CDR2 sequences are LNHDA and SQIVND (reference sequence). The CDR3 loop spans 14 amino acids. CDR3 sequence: CASKGTDSGNTIYF. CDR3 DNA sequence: TGTGCCAGTAAGGGGACAGACTCTGGAAACACCATATATTTT.

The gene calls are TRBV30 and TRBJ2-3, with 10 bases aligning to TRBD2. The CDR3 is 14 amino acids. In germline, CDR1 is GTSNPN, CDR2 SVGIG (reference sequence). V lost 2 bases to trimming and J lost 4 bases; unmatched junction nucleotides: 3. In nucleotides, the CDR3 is TGTGCCTGGAGTTTTGGACTAGCGGCAGATACGCAGTATTTT. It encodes CAWSFGLAADTQYF. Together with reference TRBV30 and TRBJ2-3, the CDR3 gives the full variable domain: SQTIHQWPATLVQPVGSPLSLECTVEGTSNPNLYWYRQAAGRGLQLLFYSVGIGQISSEVPQNLSASRPQDRQFILSSKKLLLSDSGFYLCAWSFGLAADTQYFGPGTRLTVL.

The CDR3 nucleotides are TGCGCCAGCAGCCCACAGGGAAGCTCCTATAATTCACCCCTCCACTTT. This codes for CASSPQGSSYNSPLHF. The V call is TRBV5-1, the J call TRBJ1-6; D perhaps matches TRBD1 (6 bases). The germline CDR1 and CDR2 sequences are SGHRS and YFSETQ. This CDR3 spans 16 amino acids. The V gene lost 4 bases and the J gene lost 0 bases, with 11 bases spanning the gap.

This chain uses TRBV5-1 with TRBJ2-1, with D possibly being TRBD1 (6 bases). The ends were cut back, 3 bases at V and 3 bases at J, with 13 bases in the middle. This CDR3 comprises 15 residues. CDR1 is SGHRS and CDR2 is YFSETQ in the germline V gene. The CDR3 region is CASSSQGHLYNEQFF. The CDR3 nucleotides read TGCGCCAGCAGCTCTCAGGGACACCTCTACAATGAGCAGTTCTTC.

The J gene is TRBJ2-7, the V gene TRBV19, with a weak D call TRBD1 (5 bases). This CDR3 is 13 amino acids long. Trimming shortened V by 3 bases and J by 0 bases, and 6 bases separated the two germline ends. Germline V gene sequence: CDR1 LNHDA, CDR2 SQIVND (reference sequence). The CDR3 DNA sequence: TGTGCCAGTAGTATGGACAACTCCTACGAGCAGTACTTC. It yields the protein CASSMDNSYEQYF.

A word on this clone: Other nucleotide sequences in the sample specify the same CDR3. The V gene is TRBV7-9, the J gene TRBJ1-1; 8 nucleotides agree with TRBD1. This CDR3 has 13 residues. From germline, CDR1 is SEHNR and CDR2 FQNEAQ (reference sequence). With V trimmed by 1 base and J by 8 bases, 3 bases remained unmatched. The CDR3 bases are TGTGCCAGCAGCTTAGACCAGGGGGCCGAAGCTTTCTTT. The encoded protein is CASSLDQGAEAFF.

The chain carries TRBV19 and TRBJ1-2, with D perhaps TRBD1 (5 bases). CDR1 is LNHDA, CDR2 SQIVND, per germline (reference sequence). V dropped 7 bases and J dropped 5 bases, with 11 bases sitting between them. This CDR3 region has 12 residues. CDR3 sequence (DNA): TGTGCCAGTACAAGCAGGGATTATGGCTACACCTTC. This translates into CASTSRDYGYTF.

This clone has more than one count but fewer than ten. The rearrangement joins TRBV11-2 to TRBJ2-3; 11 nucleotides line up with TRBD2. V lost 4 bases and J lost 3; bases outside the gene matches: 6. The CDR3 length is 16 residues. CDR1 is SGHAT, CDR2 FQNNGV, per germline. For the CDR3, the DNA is TGTGCCAGCAGCTCTTCTAGCGGGGGGTGGACAGATACGCAGTATTTT. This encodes CASSSSSGGWTDTQYF.

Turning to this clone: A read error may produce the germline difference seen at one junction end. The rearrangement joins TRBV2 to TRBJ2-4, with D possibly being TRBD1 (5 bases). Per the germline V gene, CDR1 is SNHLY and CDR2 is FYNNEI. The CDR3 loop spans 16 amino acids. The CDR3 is CASRAYDSVAKNSQYF. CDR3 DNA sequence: TGTGCCAGCAGGGCCTATGACAGCGTAGCCAAAAACAGTCAGTACTTC.

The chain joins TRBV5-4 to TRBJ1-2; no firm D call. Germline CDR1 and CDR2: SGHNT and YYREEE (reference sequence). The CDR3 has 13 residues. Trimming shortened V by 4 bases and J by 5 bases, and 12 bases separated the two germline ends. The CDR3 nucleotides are TGTGCCAGCAGCCGAACAGAAATTTATGGCTACACCTTC. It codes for CASSRTEIYGYTF.

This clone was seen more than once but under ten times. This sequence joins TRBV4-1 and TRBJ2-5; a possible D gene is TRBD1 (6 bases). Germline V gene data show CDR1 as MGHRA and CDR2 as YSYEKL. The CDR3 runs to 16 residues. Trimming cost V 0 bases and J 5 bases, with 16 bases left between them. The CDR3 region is CASSQEWAGVAETQYF. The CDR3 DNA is TGCGCCAGCAGCCAAGAATGGGCAGGGGTCGCGGAGACCCAGTACTTC.

The CDR3 protein is CAAGGLGGGTEAFF. CDR3 nucleotide sequence: TGTGCCGCGGGGGGCCTGGGCGGGGGCACTGAAGCTTTCTTT. The V call is TRBV27, the J call TRBJ1-1; maybe TRBD1 (6 bases). The CDR3 has 14 amino acids. V was shortened by 11 bases and J by 4 bases, with 20 bases between the two germline ends. The germline gives CDR1 MNHEY, CDR2 SMNVEV (reference sequence).

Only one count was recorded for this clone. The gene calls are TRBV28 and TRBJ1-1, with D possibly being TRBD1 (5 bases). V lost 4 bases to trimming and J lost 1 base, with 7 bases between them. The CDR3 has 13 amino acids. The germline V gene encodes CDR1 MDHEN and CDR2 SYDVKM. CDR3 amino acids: CASSSDRNTEAFF. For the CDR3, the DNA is TGTGCCAGCAGTTCTGACAGGAACACTGAAGCTTTCTTT.

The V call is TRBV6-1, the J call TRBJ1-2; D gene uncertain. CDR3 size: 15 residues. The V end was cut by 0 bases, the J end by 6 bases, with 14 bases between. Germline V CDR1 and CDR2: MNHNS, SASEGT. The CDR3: CASSEAGGRGHGYTF. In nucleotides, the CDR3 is TGTGCCAGCAGTGAAGCAGGAGGCAGAGGTCATGGCTACACCTTC.

The DNA of the CDR3 is TGTGCCAGCAGCTCAACTAGTTACCCCGTCGATGAGCAGTTCTTC. Translating it yields CASSSTSYPVDEQFF. The chain carries TRBV7-3 and TRBJ2-1; D might be TRBD2 (5 bases). Trimming stripped 4 bases from V and 8 bases from J, with 18 bases between. Germline CDR1 and CDR2: SGHTA and FQGTGA. The CDR3 covers 15 residues.

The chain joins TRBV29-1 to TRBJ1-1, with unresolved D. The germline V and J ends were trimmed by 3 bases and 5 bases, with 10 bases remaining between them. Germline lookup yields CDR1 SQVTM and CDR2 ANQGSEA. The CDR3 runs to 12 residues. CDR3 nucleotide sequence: TGCAGCGTTGATCTGGGCGGGACTGAAGCTTTCTTT. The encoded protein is CSVDLGGTEAFF.

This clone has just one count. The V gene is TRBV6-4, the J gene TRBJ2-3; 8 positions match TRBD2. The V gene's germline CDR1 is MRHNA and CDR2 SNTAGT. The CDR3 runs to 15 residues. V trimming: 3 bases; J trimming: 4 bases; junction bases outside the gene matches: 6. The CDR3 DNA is TGTGCCAGCAGTGATCCCGGGACTAGAGCAGATACGCAGTATTTT. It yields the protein CASSDPGTRADTQYF.

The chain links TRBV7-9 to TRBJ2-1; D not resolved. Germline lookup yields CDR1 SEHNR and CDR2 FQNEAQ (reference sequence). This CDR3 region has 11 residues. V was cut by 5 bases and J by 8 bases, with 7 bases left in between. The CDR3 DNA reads TGTGCCAGCAGCCCCTCCGATGAGCAGTTCTTC. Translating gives CASSPSDEQFF.

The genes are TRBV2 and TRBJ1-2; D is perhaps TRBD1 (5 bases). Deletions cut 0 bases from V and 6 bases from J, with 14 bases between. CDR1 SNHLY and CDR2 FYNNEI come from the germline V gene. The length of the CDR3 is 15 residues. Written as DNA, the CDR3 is TGTGCCAGCAGTGAAGCTAAGCAGGGTACTAATGGCTACACCTTC. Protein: CASSEAKQGTNGYTF. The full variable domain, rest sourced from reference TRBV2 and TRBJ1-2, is EPEVTQTPSHQVTQMGQEVILRCVPISNHLYFYWYRQILGQKVEFLVSFYNNEISEKSEIFDDQFSVERPDGSNFTLKIRSTKLEDSAMYFCASSEAKQGTNGYTFGSGTRLTVV.

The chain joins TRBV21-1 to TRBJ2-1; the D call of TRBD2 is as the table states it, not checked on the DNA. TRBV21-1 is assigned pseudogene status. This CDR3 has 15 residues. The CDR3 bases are TGTGCCAGCAGCCTCCATCCCTCCGGGATCAATGAGCAGTTCTTC. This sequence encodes CASSLHPSGINEQFF.

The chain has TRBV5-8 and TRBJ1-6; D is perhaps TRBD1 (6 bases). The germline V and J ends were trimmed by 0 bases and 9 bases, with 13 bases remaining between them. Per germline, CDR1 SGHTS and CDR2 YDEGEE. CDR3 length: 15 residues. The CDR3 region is CASSLGTESGSPLHF. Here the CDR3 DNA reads TGTGCCAGCAGCTTGGGGACAGAGAGCGGTTCACCCCTCCACTTT.

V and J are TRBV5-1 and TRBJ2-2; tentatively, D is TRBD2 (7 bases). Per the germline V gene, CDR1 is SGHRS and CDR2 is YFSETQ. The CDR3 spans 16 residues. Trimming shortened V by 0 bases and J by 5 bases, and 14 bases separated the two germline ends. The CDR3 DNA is TGCGCCAGCAGCTTGGTCCCGGGGGGCAGTACCGGGGAGCTGTTTTTT. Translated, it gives CASSLVPGGSTGELFF.

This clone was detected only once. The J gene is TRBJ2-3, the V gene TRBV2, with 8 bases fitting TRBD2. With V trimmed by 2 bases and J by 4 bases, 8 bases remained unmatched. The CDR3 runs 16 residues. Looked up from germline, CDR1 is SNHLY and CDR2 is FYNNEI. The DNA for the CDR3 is TGTGCCAGCAGTGAATTGCCAGCGGGGGTAGCAGATACGCAGTATTTT. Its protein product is CASSELPAGVADTQYF.

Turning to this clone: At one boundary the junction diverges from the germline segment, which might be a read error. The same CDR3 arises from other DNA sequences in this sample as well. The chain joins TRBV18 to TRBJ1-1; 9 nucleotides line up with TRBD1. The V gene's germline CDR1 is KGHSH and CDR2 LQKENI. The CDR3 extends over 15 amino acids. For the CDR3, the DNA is TGTGCCAGCACCTCGGGACAGGGATTGGACACTGAAGCCTTCTTT. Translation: CASTSGQGLDTEAFF.